These T cell receptor beta chains were read from a single sample in a study of T cells in Graves' hyperthyroidism and ophthalmopathy. Using its own MiXCR run on the multiplex PCR reads, TCRdb lists one record per CDR3 protein. The table has some 510,000 distinct CDR3 sequences, more than 20% seen once. The sequenced material came from blood. The receptors derive from a man aged 18-30 years with Graves' hyperthyroidism. Both conserved end residues are part of each CDR3. A D gene is named only where the DNA matches it firmly. Size values are once, few and many counts, or a class for expanded clones, and some rows have none.

clone_size	v_call	j_call	d_call	cdr3_aa	cdr3_nt
many	TRBV12-5	TRBJ1-2	TRBD1	CASGPGQGIYGYTF	TGTGCTAGTGGTCCAGGACAGGGGATCTATGGCTACACCTTC
many	TRBV11-2	TRBJ2-5	TRBD2	CASSTRLAGQETQYF	TGTGCCAGCAGCACTCGACTAGCGGGGCAAGAGACCCAGTACTTC
many	TRBV27	TRBJ1-2	NA	CASSLSRTHINYGYTF	TGTGCCAGCAGTTTATCGCGGACCCACATTAACTATGGCTACACCTTC
many	TRBV24-1	TRBJ2-7	NA	CATSDSRVGGIEQYF	TGTGCCACCAGTGATTCCCGGGTAGGAGGGATCGAGCAGTACTTC
many	TRBV6-1	TRBJ2-6	NA	CASSHGTARSGANVLTF	TGTGCCAGCAGCCATGGGACCGCAAGATCTGGGGCCAACGTCCTGACTTTC
many	TRBV30	TRBJ1-1	TRBD1	CAWSVQTGGYTEAFF	TGTGCCTGGAGTGTCCAGACAGGGGGTTATACTGAAGCTTTCTTT
NA	TRBV20-1	TRBJ2-7	TRBD1	CSARTPGTGTYEQYF	TGCAGTGCTAGGACCCCCGGGACAGGGACCTACGAGCAGTACTTC
many	TRBV6-1	TRBJ1-1	NA	CASSELATPKAFF	TGTGCCAGCAGTGAACTGGCAACCCCAAAAGCTTTCTTT
NA	TRBV4-3	TRBJ1-2	TRBD1	CASSQTGGNGYGYTF	TGCGCCAGCAGCCAAACAGGGGGCAATGGCTATGGCTACACCTTC
few	TRBV20-1	TRBJ2-3	NA	CSAPVTGDGTDTQYF	TGCAGTGCCCCGGTTACGGGGGACGGCACAGATACGCAGTATTTT
many	TRBV7-9	TRBJ1-2	NA	CASSLLRGSYGYTF	TGTGCCAGCAGCTTACTACGGGGTTCATATGGCTACACCTTC
NA	TRBV2	TRBJ1-2	NA	CASSPGAEGRRKGYTF	TGTGCCAGCAGTCCCGGGGCGGAGGGGAGGCGAAAAGGCTACACCTTC
once	TRBV6-1	TRBJ1-1	TRBD1	CASTQDRDTEAFF	TGTGCCAGCACCCAGGACAGGGACACTGAAGCTTTCTTT
few	TRBV24-1	TRBJ1-5	NA	CATAGGGSNQPQHF	TGTGCCACCGCCGGGGGGGGAAGCAATCAGCCCCAGCATTTT
many	TRBV6-1	TRBJ1-2	NA	CASTATGANYGYTF	TGTGCCAGCACCGCGACAGGAGCTAACTATGGCTACACCTTC
NA	TRBV7-2	TRBJ1-6	NA	CASSLVTDSPLHF	TGTGCCAGCAGCTTAGTTACAGATTCACCCCTCCACTTT
NA	TRBV28	TRBJ1-2	NA	CASSLPGLGYGYTF	TGTGCCAGCAGTTTGCCGGGATTAGGCTATGGCTACACCTTC
many	TRBV4-1	TRBJ1-5	NA	CASSQDPAQPQHF	TGCGCCAGCAGCCAAGATCCTGCGCAGCCCCAGCATTTT
many	TRBV6-2/TRBV6-3	TRBJ1-2	NA	CASISGVSGYGYTF	TGTGCCAGCATCTCAGGGGTCTCCGGCTATGGCTACACCTTC
many	TRBV6-1	TRBJ2-7	TRBD1	CASSEYRGSFEQYF	TGTGCCAGCAGTGAATACAGGGGCAGCTTCGAGCAGTACTTC
NA	TRBV12-5	TRBJ1-1	NA	CASGSGTEAFF	TGTGCTAGTGGTTCTGGCACTGAAGCTTTCTTT
NA	TRBV6-2/TRBV6-3	TRBJ2-7	NA	CASSGRGLPFSYEQYF	TGTGCCAGCAGTGGACGGGGGCTCCCTTTCTCCTACGAGCAGTACTTC
many	TRBV4-1	TRBJ2-7	TRBD1	CASSQEHRGNEQYF	TGCGCCAGCAGCCAAGAGCACAGGGGAAACGAGCAGTACTTC
few	TRBV9	TRBJ2-5	TRBD2	CASSASLAGTLQETQYF	TGTGCCAGCAGCGCCTCACTAGCGGGAACCCTGCAAGAGACCCAGTACTTC
many	TRBV5-1	TRBJ1-1	TRBD1	CASSLILTGPNTEAFF	TGCGCCAGCAGCTTGATACTGACAGGGCCGAACACTGAAGCTTTCTTT
few	TRBV4-2	TRBJ1-5	NA	CASSQPVRGSNQPQHF	TGTGCCAGCAGCCAACCCGTGAGGGGAAGCAATCAGCCCCAGCATTTT
NA	TRBV5-1	TRBJ2-3	NA	CASSLDGVASSTDTQYF	TGCGCCAGCAGCTTGGACGGGGTAGCGTCTAGCACAGATACGCAGTATTTT
many	TRBV6-5	TRBJ2-5	NA	CASSFRDLETQYF	TGTGCCAGCAGTTTCCGGGACTTAGAGACCCAGTACTTC
many	TRBV18	TRBJ1-2	NA	CASSPETADYGYTF	TGTGCCAGCTCACCGGAGACAGCCGACTATGGCTACACCTTC
many	TRBV19	TRBJ1-5	NA	CASSIADRHPNQPQHF	TGTGCCAGTAGTATAGCTGACCGTCACCCCAATCAGCCCCAGCATTTT
many	TRBV27	TRBJ1-2	NA	CASSLNRAGYGYTF	TGTGCCAGCAGTTTAAACAGGGCGGGCTATGGCTACACCTTC
many	TRBV12-3/TRBV12-4	TRBJ1-1	TRBD1	CASSTGTGSGTEAFF	TGTGCCAGCAGCACCGGGACAGGGTCGGGCACTGAAGCTTTCTTT
NA	TRBV12-3/TRBV12-4	TRBJ2-7	TRBD2	CASSPALGGGYEQYF	TGTGCCAGCAGCCCCGCACTGGGGGGAGGGTACGAGCAGTACTTC
many	TRBV9	TRBJ1-1	NA	CASSVGSPHTEAFF	TGTGCCAGCAGCGTAGGAAGTCCTCACACTGAAGCTTTCTTT
many	TRBV28	TRBJ2-5	NA	CASSSPRIVRETQYF	TGTGCCAGCAGTTCCCCGCGGATAGTCAGGGAGACCCAGTACTTC
many	TRBV6-2/TRBV6-3	TRBJ1-5	NA	CASSSVRGGGNQPQHF	TGTGCCAGCAGTTCGGTCCGGGGCGGGGGCAATCAGCCCCAGCATTTT
many	TRBV5-1	TRBJ1-1	NA	CASSLVGAMNTEAFF	TGCGCCAGCAGCTTGGTAGGGGCCATGAACACTGAAGCTTTCTTT
many	TRBV20-1	TRBJ2-7	TRBD1	CSAREEAGGWYEQYF	TGCAGTGCTAGAGAAGAGGCAGGGGGATGGTACGAGCAGTACTTC
NA	TRBV7-8	TRBJ2-7	TRBD1	CASSSNRGYEQYF	TGTGCCAGCAGCTCAAACAGGGGCTACGAGCAGTACTTC
many	TRBV6-1	TRBJ2-7	NA	CASSTTAKGSIYEQYF	TGTGCCAGCAGTACGACCGCGAAAGGTTCGATCTACGAGCAGTACTTC
few	TRBV3-1	TRBJ1-1	NA	CASRQAGRATVAARAFF	TGTGCCAGCAGGCAAGCCGGGCGGGCTACGGTCGCGGCGCGAGCTTTCTTT
few	TRBV19	TRBJ2-2	NA	CASSINPGGPNTGELFF	TGTGCCAGTAGTATAAACCCTGGCGGGCCCAACACCGGGGAGCTGTTTTTT
NA	TRBV6-2/TRBV6-3	TRBJ1-2	NA	CASSVSYYGYTF	TGTGCCAGCAGTGTCAGCTACTATGGCTACACCTTC
many	TRBV6-5	TRBJ1-1	NA	CASSSGVLNTEAFF	TGTGCCAGCAGTTCCGGGGTATTGAACACTGAAGCTTTCTTT
few	TRBV4-1	TRBJ2-7	NA	CASSETTATLSHEQYF	TGCGCCAGCAGCGAAACTACAGCCACCCTATCCCACGAGCAGTACTTC
many	TRBV9	TRBJ1-2	NA	CASSANRELGYGYTF	TGTGCCAGCAGCGCCAACCGCGAGCTGGGCTATGGCTACACCTTC
many	TRBV27	TRBJ2-7	NA	CASSFHPVYEQYF	TGTGCCAGCAGTTTCCACCCAGTCTACGAGCAGTACTTC
NA	TRBV28	TRBJ2-5	TRBD2	CASSFLAGTKTQYF	TGTGCCAGCAGTTTTCTAGCGGGGACGAAGACCCAGTACTTC
many	TRBV14	TRBJ1-1	NA	CASSPIPTGEAFF	TGTGCCAGCAGCCCCATCCCGACGGGTGAAGCTTTCTTT
NA	TRBV3-1	TRBJ2-5	NA	CASSPSGLRPETQYF	TGTGCCAGCAGCCCCTCAGGTCTTCGACCGGAGACCCAGTACTTC
many	TRBV6-1	TRBJ2-7	NA	CASSPGVNYEQYF	TGTGCCAGCAGTCCCGGGGTTAACTACGAGCAGTACTTC
few	TRBV12-3/TRBV12-4	TRBJ1-1	NA	CASRRGRLNTEAFF	TGTGCCAGCAGGAGGGGCAGGTTGAACACTGAAGCTTTCTTT
NA	TRBV28	TRBJ2-7	NA	CASSPDPDEQYF	TGTGCCAGCAGTCCTGACCCGGACGAGCAGTACTTC
many	TRBV28	TRBJ2-7	NA	CASSLGSLDEQYF	TGTGCCAGCAGTTTAGGCAGTTTGGACGAGCAGTACTTC
many	TRBV27	TRBJ1-1	NA	CASSLRGSYTEAFF	TGTGCCAGCAGTTTGCGGGGGAGTTACACTGAAGCTTTCTTT